This T cell receptor beta chain came from a study of a mutant IDH1 vaccine in newly diagnosed glioma. Time point specified: week 23, last vaccination. Vaccine doses each comprised 300 ug of mutant IDH1 20-mer peptide, with topical imiquimod. New WHO grade 3 or 4 IDH1-mutant, ATRX-lost astrocytomas were present in all donors. With respect to this clone: Its antigen is not identified.

This table comes from immunoSEQ multiplex PCR, and its TCRdb copy is limited to in-frame clones, with some not included. The repertoire holds about 43,000 clones, with about 88% as singletons. The CDR3 runs to 11 residues. The V end lost 3 bases, the J end lost 5 bases, and 3 bases lay between the germline ends. Per the germline V gene, CDR1 is SGDLS and CDR2 is YYNGEE. This sequence originates from a woman under 30 with glioma. Some clones in this sample may be carry-over from other donors' samples. The chain links TRBV9 to TRBJ2-1; no definite D call. The sample was PBMCs, taken from a glioma patient whose treatment included an IDH1 peptide vaccine. The CDR3 coding sequence is TGTGCCAGCAGCGACAACAATGAGCAGTTCTTC. Protein: CASSDNNEQFF.